A selection of T cell receptor beta chains follows, all from one sample in a study of blood T cell repertoires in COVID-19. TCRdb keeps only in-frame clones here, not all; method: immunoSEQ multiplex PCR. The sample contains more than 150,000 clones, roughly 90% of which appear only once. The source material was peripheral blood. These receptors came from a man in his 70s with active or convalescent COVID-19. Both conserved end residues are part of each CDR3. The order of the fields is V gene, clone size, J gene, D gene, CDR3 protein, CDR3 DNA. D genes are given only for firm matches. Clone size is given for some rows only: seen once, a few or many times, or a class if the clone is expanded.

v_gene: TRBV6-5
abundance: once
j_gene: TRBJ1-6
d_gene: -
CDR3aa: CASSPIQGRVSPLHF
CDR3nt: TGTGCCAGCAGTCCCATTCAGGGGCGTGTTTCACCCCTCCACTTT

v_gene: TRBV30
abundance: -
j_gene: TRBJ2-1
d_gene: -
CDR3aa: CAFGRHNEQFF
CDR3nt: TGTGCCTTCGGGAGACACAATGAGCAGTTCTTC

v_gene: TRBV18
abundance: -
j_gene: TRBJ1-2
d_gene: -
CDR3aa: CASSPAHYGYTF
CDR3nt: TGTGCCAGCTCACCAGCACATTATGGCTACACCTTC

v_gene: TRBV9
abundance: -
j_gene: TRBJ1-2
d_gene: -
CDR3aa: CASSALTASKGYTF
CDR3nt: TGTGCCAGCAGCGCCCTGACAGCGTCTAAGGGCTACACCTTC

v_gene: TRBV5-1
abundance: -
j_gene: TRBJ1-1
d_gene: -
CDR3aa: CASSLEPLNEAFF
CDR3nt: TGCGCCAGCAGCTTGGAGCCCCTTAATGAAGCTTTCTTT

v_gene: TRBV7-8
abundance: -
j_gene: TRBJ1-1
d_gene: -
CDR3aa: CASSLGFPLTRNTEAFF
CDR3nt: TGTGCCAGCAGCCTAGGTTTCCCTCTGACACGAAACACTGAAGCTTTCTTT

v_gene: TRBV5-1
abundance: -
j_gene: TRBJ2-5
d_gene: -
CDR3aa: CASSLGVGGVQETQYF
CDR3nt: TGCGCCAGCAGCTTGGGCGTCGGGGGAGTACAAGAGACCCAGTACTTC

v_gene: TRBV5-1
abundance: -
j_gene: TRBJ1-1
d_gene: -
CDR3aa: CASSLVLMNTEAFF
CDR3nt: TGCGCCAGCAGCTTGGTACTCATGAACACTGAAGCTTTCTTT

v_gene: TRBV18
abundance: once
j_gene: TRBJ1-2
d_gene: TRBD1
CDR3aa: CASSQQGYYGYTF
CDR3nt: TGTGCCAGCTCTCAACAGGGGTACTATGGCTACACCTTC

v_gene: TRBV2
abundance: -
j_gene: TRBJ2-2
d_gene: -
CDR3aa: CASSAFNRATGELFF
CDR3nt: TGTGCCAGCAGTGCCTTCAACAGGGCCACCGGGGAGCTGTTTTTT

v_gene: TRBV7-2
abundance: -
j_gene: TRBJ2-7
d_gene: TRBD1
CDR3aa: CASSLFGQAQEQYF
CDR3nt: TGTGCCAGCAGCTTGTTTGGACAGGCCCAAGAGCAGTACTTC

v_gene: TRBV2
abundance: -
j_gene: TRBJ2-5
d_gene: -
CDR3aa: CASSWGREETQYF
CDR3nt: TGTGCCAGCAGTTGGGGCAGGGAAGAGACCCAGTACTTC

v_gene: TRBV6-6
abundance: -
j_gene: TRBJ2-7
d_gene: -
CDR3aa: CASSYSRGASYEQYF
CDR3nt: TGTGCCAGCAGTTACTCACGGGGGGCGTCGTACGAGCAGTACTTC

v_gene: TRBV2
abundance: -
j_gene: TRBJ1-1
d_gene: -
CDR3aa: CASVRTGVATEAFF
CDR3nt: TGTGCCAGCGTCCGAACGGGGGTGGCCACTGAAGCTTTCTTT

v_gene: TRBV18
abundance: -
j_gene: TRBJ2-1
d_gene: TRBD2
CDR3aa: CASSPGLAGGSEQFF
CDR3nt: TGTGCCAGCTCACCGGGACTAGCGGGAGGCAGTGAGCAGTTCTTC